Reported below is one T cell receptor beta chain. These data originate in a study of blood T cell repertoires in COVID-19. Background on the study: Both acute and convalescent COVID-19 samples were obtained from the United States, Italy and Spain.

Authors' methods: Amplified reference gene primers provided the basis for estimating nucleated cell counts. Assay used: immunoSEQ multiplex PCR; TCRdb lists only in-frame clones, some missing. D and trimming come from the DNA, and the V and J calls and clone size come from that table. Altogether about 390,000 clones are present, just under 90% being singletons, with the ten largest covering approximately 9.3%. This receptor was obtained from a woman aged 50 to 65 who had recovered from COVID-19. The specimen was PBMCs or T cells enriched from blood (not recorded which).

Here the CDR3 DNA reads TGTGCCAGCACGACGGGGAGCCCCTATGGCTACACCTTC. This codes for CASTTGSPYGYTF. The rearrangement links TRBV12-3 or TRBV12-4 to TRBJ1-2; D unclear. This CDR3 has 13 amino acids. V lost 7 bases, J lost 4 bases, and 13 bases lay in between.